These 10 T cell receptor beta chains came from one sample sequenced in a study of T-cell reconstitution after alpha-beta-depleted transplantation in children. Unique molecular identifiers tagged the TCRbeta library. TCRdb redid the calling of the PCR reads with MiXCR, one entry per CDR3 protein. Counted here are about 580,000 distinct CDR3 sequences, about 21% occurring once; the ten biggest clones make up roughly 13%. The sample in question was PBMCs, mostly from graft donor cells, obtained 360 days after TCRalphabeta/CD19-depleted stem cell transplant. These receptors were taken from a boy younger than two who had a stem cell transplant for acute myeloid leukemia, so the T cells may come from the graft donor.

This clonotype has just a few counts. The chain has TRBV20-1 and TRBJ2-1; perhaps TRBD2 as D (5 bases). Trimming shortened V by 0 bases and J by 0 bases, and 9 bases separated the two germline ends. CDR3 length equals 15 residues. The germline V gene encodes CDR1 DFQATT and CDR2 SNEGSKA (reference sequence). CDR3 amino acids: CSARDLGSSYNEQFF. In DNA, the CDR3 is TGCAGTGCTAGAGATTTAGGGAGCTCCTACAATGAGCAGTTCTTC.

This clonotype appeared a few times. The junction shows a germline mismatch at one end, possibly a read error. The chain joins TRBV6-6 to TRBJ2-7, with TRBD1 identical over 9 bases. This CDR3 has 12 residues. Germline assignment: CDR1 MNHNY and CDR2 SVGAGI (reference sequence). The CDR3 is CASQQGAYEQYF. CDR3 nucleotide sequence: TGTGCCAGTCAACAGGGGGCCTATGAGCAGTACTTC.

This clonotype was observed a few times. The chain employs TRBV28 and TRBJ1-1; no reliable D call. Germline-derived CDR1 and CDR2 are MDHEN and SYDVKM. The V and J ends lost 7 bases and 4 bases respectively, with 10 bases between them. The CDR3 loop spans 12 amino acids. The DNA for the CDR3 is TGTGCCAGCACCGACGGTGGCACTGAAGCTTTCTTT. This gives the protein CASTDGGTEAFF.

The chain has TRBV12-3 or TRBV12-4 and TRBJ2-7; no definite D call. Trimming stripped 5 bases from V and 2 bases from J, with 13 bases between. The CDR3 has 14 residues. CDR3 amino acids: CASSPETPTYEQYF. As DNA, the CDR3 is TGTGCCAGCAGTCCGGAGACCCCTACCTACGAGCAGTACTTC.

This clonotype was observed a handful of times. The chain's CDR3 is CASSLGQGVGKNIQYF. Written as DNA, the CDR3 is TGTGCCAGCAGTTTAGGGCAGGGGGTAGGCAAAAACATTCAGTACTTC. The chain employs TRBV12-3 or TRBV12-4 and TRBJ2-4; TRBD1 matches 7 bases. This CDR3 is built from 16 residues. V shed 1 base, J shed 3 bases, and the junction held 6 bases outside the gene matches.

A few counts support this clonotype. This chain joins TRBV6-5 and TRBJ2-5; D gene ambiguous. Germline CDR1 and CDR2: MNHEY and SVGAGI. There are 16 residues in the CDR3. V lost 1 base and J lost 2, with 14 bases in between. In DNA form, the CDR3 reads TGTGCCAGCAGTTACTTGGCCGTAAGTTTTCAAGAGACCCAGTACTTC. It is translated as CASSYLAVSFQETQYF.

The genes are TRBV20-1 and TRBJ2-2; D not resolved. Trimming stripped 2 bases from V and 2 bases from J, with 15 bases between. Germline assignment: CDR1 DFQATT and CDR2 SNEGSKA (reference sequence). The CDR3 is 16 residues long. The CDR3 here is CSARQLGTLNTGELFF. In nucleotides, the CDR3 is TGCAGTGCTAGACAGCTGGGAACCTTAAACACCGGGGAGCTGTTTTTT.

The CDR3 sequence: CASSLTTEPNYGYTF. Here the CDR3 DNA reads TGTGCCAGCAGCCTGACGACAGAGCCTAACTATGGCTACACCTTC. The gene calls are TRBV6-1 and TRBJ1-2, with D perhaps matching TRBD1 (5 bases). Between the trimmed V and J ends, which lost 6 bases and 0 bases, there was a span of 14 bases. The CDR3 totals 15 residues. Per the germline V gene, CDR1 is MNHNS and CDR2 is SASEGT.

This clonotype was observed at least ten times. The rearrangement links TRBV4-3 to TRBJ1-1; D remains unclear. The V gene's germline CDR1 is LGHNA and CDR2 YSLEER. The germline V and J ends were trimmed by 0 bases and 1 base, with 9 bases remaining between them. This CDR3 contains 15 residues. The CDR3 DNA sequence: TGCGCCAGCAGCCAAGATAGAGGGCCGAACACTGAAGCTTTCTTT. It is translated as CASSQDRGPNTEAFF.

V gene TRBV6-2 or TRBV6-3 combines with J gene TRBJ2-7, with unresolved D. Trimming removed 7 bases at V and 2 bases at J, with 12 bases between. The germline gives CDR1 MNHEY, CDR2 SVGEGT. This CDR3 has 13 amino acids. The CDR3 sequence: CASKDTPTYEQYF. The CDR3 DNA sequence: TGTGCCAGCAAGGATACTCCTACCTACGAGCAGTACTTC.